Listed below are T cell receptor beta chains from one sample, sequenced in a study of cytomegalovirus exposure and HLA in healthy donors. Only in-frame clones appear in the TCRdb table, and some are missing; sequencing was by immunoSEQ multiplex PCR. The sample lists 95,000 to 120,000 clones; less than 80% were seen once. The sequenced sample consisted of PBMCs. The receptors shown here come from a woman in her forties in good health and CMV-seropositive. CDR3s include the opening cysteine and the closing phenylalanine or tryptophan. A D gene is named only where the DNA matches it firmly. Not every row has a clone size; where given, it reads once, few, many or a size class.

J	D	size	V	DNA	CDR3
TRBJ2-2	-	-	TRBV5-1	TGCGCCAGCAGCACCCGGACAGCGAACACCGGGGAGCTGTTTTTT	CASSTRTANTGELFF
TRBJ1-6	-	-	TRBV5-1	TGCGCCAGCAGCTTGTCGGCGGGGGAGCCCCTCCACTTT	CASSLSAGEPLHF
TRBJ1-1	-	few	TRBV30	TGTGCCTGGGAACAGAACACTGAAGCTTTCTTT	CAWEQNTEAFF
TRBJ1-1	-	few	TRBV19	TGTGCCAGTAGAACCCCAGGGAAGAACACTGAAGCTTTCTTT	CASRTPGKNTEAFF
TRBJ2-5	-	-	TRBV7-2	TGTGCCAGCAGCTTATTTGAGGGCGAAGGGACCCAGTACTTC	CASSLFEGEGTQYF
TRBJ2-7	-	-	TRBV30	TGTGCCTGGAGTAAGGCCCACGAGGGCGAGCAGTACTTC	CAWSKAHEGEQYF
TRBJ2-7	-	few	TRBV28	TGTGCCAGCAGCCTCCTTCGGGCTTCGGGCGGGTACGAGCAGTACTTC	CASSLLRASGGYEQYF
TRBJ1-2	-	-	TRBV14	TGTGCCAGCAGCAAGGAAACAGGAGTCTATGGCTACACCTTC	CASSKETGVYGYTF
TRBJ2-7	-	-	TRBV29-1	TGCAGCGTTCGGGCAGGGTTCGAGCAGTACTTC	CSVRAGFEQYF
TRBJ1-5	-	-	TRBV6-5	TGTGCCACAGGGGACACTCAGCCCCAGCATTTT	CATGDTQPQHF
TRBJ1-4	TRBD1	-	TRBV6-6	TGTGCCAGCAGTTGGCCGGGACAGGGGGTCGAAAAACTGTTTTTT	CASSWPGQGVEKLFF
TRBJ1-1	-	-	TRBV4-1	TGCGCCAGCAGCCAAGGCCTAGGGGGGGGCGAGAGAGTAGCTTTCTTT	CASSQGLGGGERVAFF
TRBJ2-2	TRBD1	-	TRBV5-1	TGCGCCAGCAGCTTTATCCGGGACAGAGGTACCGGGGAGCTGTTTTTT	CASSFIRDRGTGELFF
TRBJ2-7	TRBD2	once	TRBV7-2	TGTGCCAGCAGCCCTAGCGGGGGGACCTTCTACGAGCAGTACTTC	CASSPSGGTFYEQYF
TRBJ1-2	-	-	TRBV14	TGTGCCAGCAGCCCGAGCAGGGTACCTGACCCTACCCTTTATGGCTACACCTTC	CASSPSRVPDPTLYGYTF
TRBJ2-3	TRBD2	-	TRBV7-7	TGTGCTAGCAGCTTAGGACTAGCGGGATTAGATACGCAGTATTTT	CASSLGLAGLDTQYF
TRBJ1-5	TRBD1	-	TRBV19	TGTGCCAGTAGTTCCGCCCCGGGGACAGACAATCAGCCCCAGCATTTT	CASSSAPGTDNQPQHF
TRBJ2-7	-	few	TRBV15	TGTGCCACCAGCCGGAGACTAGGGTACGAGCAGTACTTC	CATSRRLGYEQYF